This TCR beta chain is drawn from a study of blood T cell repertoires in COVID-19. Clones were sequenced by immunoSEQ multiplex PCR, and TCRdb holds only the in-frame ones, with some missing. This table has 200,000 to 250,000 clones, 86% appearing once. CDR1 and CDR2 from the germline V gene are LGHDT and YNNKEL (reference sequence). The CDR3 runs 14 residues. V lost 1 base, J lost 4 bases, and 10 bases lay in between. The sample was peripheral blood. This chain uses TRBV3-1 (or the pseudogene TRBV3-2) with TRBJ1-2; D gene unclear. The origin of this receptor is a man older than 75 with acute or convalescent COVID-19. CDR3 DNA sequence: TGTGCCAGCAGCCAAGGCCTCGGGTTCTATGGCTACACCTTC. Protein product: CASSQGLGFYGYTF.